What follows are 28 T cell receptor beta chains derived from one specimen sequenced in a study of OX40 agonist ivuxolimab in advanced cancers. Sequenced by immunoSEQ multiplex PCR; TCRdb stores in-frame clones only, minus some. The sample consists of 70,000 to 95,000 clones, about 86% of them appearing once. Here the sequenced sample was CD4+ or CD8+ T cells sorted from blood, taken in a trial of the OX40 agonist ivuxolimab. The receptors were sampled from an adult with an advanced solid tumor such as melanoma, head and neck, liver or kidney cancer.

This clone was found a few times. The sample has other DNA sequences that encode this CDR3 too. The chain has TRBV5-6 and TRBJ2-5; TRBD1 agrees at 9 bases. Germline CDR1 reads SGHDT; CDR2 reads YYEEEE. V gave up 4 bases and J gave up 5 bases; unmatched junction bases: 3. The CDR3 loop spans 13 amino acids. The CDR3 DNA follows: TGTGCCAGCAGCCTGGGACAGGGTGAGACCCAGTACTTC. This sequence encodes CASSLGQGETQYF.

The chain combines TRBV2 with TRBJ2-3; perhaps TRBD1 as D (6 bases). This CDR3 region has 15 residues. Per germline, CDR1 SNHLY and CDR2 FYNNEI. V was trimmed by 7 bases and J by 0 bases, leaving 14 bases between them. CDR3 in DNA: TGTGCCAGCAAACAAGACAGGACGAGCACAGATACGCAGTATTTT. This sequence encodes CASKQDRTSTDTQYF.

This clone was recorded only once. The chain carries TRBV10-3 and TRBJ1-5, with 7 positions matching TRBD1. CDR1 is ENHRY and CDR2 is SYGVKD in the germline V gene. Trimming at V came to 6 bases and at J to 0 bases, leaving 5 bases not matched to a gene. The CDR3 covers 15 residues. The CDR3 DNA sequence: TGTGCCATCAGCGCCGGACAGGATAGCAATCAGCCCCAGCATTTT. This gives the protein CAISAGQDSNQPQHF.

The chain recombines TRBV5-1 with TRBJ2-1; the D is unclear. The germline V gene encodes CDR1 SGHRS and CDR2 YFSETQ. Trimming stripped 1 base from V and 4 bases from J, with 9 bases between. This CDR3 has 14 residues. The CDR3 reads CASSLNGRYNEQFF. Here the CDR3 DNA reads TGCGCCAGCAGCTTGAATGGACGGTACAATGAGCAGTTCTTC.

This rearrangement joins TRBV28 to TRBJ1-2; TRBD1 is a possible D gene (5 bases). The CDR3 has 14 residues. CDR1 is MDHEN and CDR2 is SYDVKM in the germline V gene. V lost 1 base to trimming and J lost 4 bases, with 10 bases between them. CDR3 DNA sequence: TGTGCCAGCAGTTTATCGGGGCCATTCTATGGCTACACCTTC. Encoded protein: CASSLSGPFYGYTF.

Only one count was recorded for this clone. The chain carries TRBV18 and TRBJ2-6; D is possibly TRBD1 (5 bases). Germline V gene sequence: CDR1 KGHSH, CDR2 LQKENI. This CDR3 has 16 residues. V was pared by 3 bases and J by 0 bases, with 9 bases between. CDR3 coding DNA: TGTGCCAGCTCACCCGGACAACTCTCTGGGGCCAACGTCCTGACTTTC. This codes for CASSPGQLSGANVLTF.

This clone was detected once. The rearrangement joins TRBV5-8 to TRBJ2-1; possibly TRBD1 for D (6 bases). Germline V gene sequence: CDR1 SGHTS, CDR2 YDEGEE. The CDR3 is 16 residues long. The ends were cut back, 4 bases at V and 0 bases at J, with 14 bases in the middle. The CDR3 DNA reads TGTGCCAGCAGCCTCACAGGGATTTCCTCCTACAATGAGCAGTTCTTC. This translates into CASSLTGISSYNEQFF.

V gene TRBV30 combines with J gene TRBJ1-1; D is perhaps TRBD1 (5 bases). CDR3 length: 15 amino acids. The germline gives CDR1 GTSNPN, CDR2 SVGIG (reference sequence). Deletions cut 1 base from V and 0 bases from J, with 12 bases between. CDR3 sequence reads: CAWSARGGMNTEAFF. The CDR3, as DNA: TGTGCCTGGAGTGCCCGGGGGGGAATGAACACTGAAGCTTTCTTT.

The table lists this clone with a count of one. This rearrangement joins TRBV18 to TRBJ2-2; possibly TRBD2 for D (5 bases). The V and J ends lost 3 bases and 0 bases respectively, with 8 bases between them. The CDR3 is 15 amino acids. Germline CDR1 is KGHSH and CDR2 is LQKENI. This chain's CDR3 is CASSPVATNTGELFF. CDR3 nucleotide sequence: TGTGCCAGCTCACCTGTAGCGACGAACACCGGGGAGCTGTTTTTT.

The chain joins TRBV9 to TRBJ1-1; 9 bases map to TRBD1. CDR1 and CDR2 from the germline V gene are SGDLS and YYNGEE. The CDR3 covers 14 residues. Losses at the gene ends were 3 bases for V and 5 bases for J; bases not matched to a gene: 5. The CDR3 DNA reads as TGTGCCAGCAGCGCCTACAGGGGGCAGACTGAAGCTTTCTTT. Translating gives CASSAYRGQTEAFF. Supplemented by reference TRBV9 and TRBJ1-1, the full variable domain reads DSGVTQTPKHLITATGQRVTLRCSPRSGDLSVYWYQQSLDQGLQFLIQYYNGEERAKGNILERFSAQQFPDLHSELNLSSLELGDSALYFCASSAYRGQTEAFFGQGTRLTVV.

The V gene is TRBV4-2, the J gene TRBJ1-5; 7 bases align to TRBD1. With V trimmed by 1 base and J by 7 bases, 4 bases remained unmatched. Germline-derived CDR1 and CDR2 are LGHNA and YNFKEQ. CDR3 length: 14 amino acids. The CDR3 sequence is CASSQATGRQPQHF. In DNA form, the CDR3 reads TGTGCCAGCAGCCAAGCGACAGGGAGGCAGCCCCAGCATTTT.

CDR3 nucleotides: TGTGCCAGTAGACCACCTCGGACCGTGACCACTGAAGCTTTCTTT. Protein: CASRPPRTVTTEAFF. The chain joins TRBV19 to TRBJ1-1; D not certain. The germline V gene has CDR1 LNHDA and CDR2 SQIVND (reference sequence). The CDR3 has 15 residues. Trimming left V 6 bases short and J 4 bases short, with 18 bases between.

The rearrangement joins TRBV28 to TRBJ2-7, with a tentative D call TRBD2 (5 bases). The germline gives CDR1 MDHEN, CDR2 SYDVKM. The CDR3 has 14 amino acids. The ends were cut back, 8 bases at V and 6 bases at J, with 20 bases in the middle. The CDR3 loop reads CASGPLAGLGEQYF. The CDR3, as DNA: TGTGCCAGCGGCCCCCTGGCGGGTCTAGGCGAGCAGTACTTC.

This chain uses TRBV27 with TRBJ2-1; 13 nucleotides align to TRBD2. Germline CDR1 MNHEY, CDR2 SMNVEV (reference sequence). The V and J ends lost 5 bases and 1 base, in that order; junction bases with no gene match: 2. The CDR3 extends over 16 amino acids. The CDR3, as DNA: TGTGCCAGCAGTGTGGGACTAGCGGGGTCCTACAATGAGCAGTTCTTC. The encoded protein is CASSVGLAGSYNEQFF.

The V and J genes are TRBV5-1 and TRBJ2-7; D may match TRBD1 or TRBD2 (6 bases each). This CDR3 comprises 15 residues. V was shortened by 0 bases and J by 6 bases, with 16 bases between the two germline ends. CDR1 and CDR2 from the germline V gene are SGHRS and YFSETQ. CDR3 sequence: CASSLEGGPGREQYF. The CDR3 DNA sequence: TGCGCCAGCAGCTTGGAGGGGGGCCCCGGGCGCGAGCAGTACTTC.

The V gene is TRBV9, the J gene TRBJ2-1; 10 bases line up with TRBD2. Germline lookup yields CDR1 SGDLS and CDR2 YYNGEE. CDR3 length: 17 amino acids. The ends lost 0 bases at V and 5 bases at J; junction bases unmatched: 8. CDR3 residues: CASSVAKGTSAHNEQFF. The CDR3, as DNA: TGTGCCAGCAGCGTAGCGAAAGGGACTAGCGCTCACAATGAGCAGTTCTTC.

Only a few counts were recorded for this clone. The chain has TRBV28 and TRBJ2-2; 7 bases match TRBD2. Germline-derived CDR1 and CDR2 are MDHEN and SYDVKM. J lost 4 bases, V lost 7 bases, and 3 bases had no gene match. The CDR3 consists of 13 residues. This CDR3 reads CASKLASTGELFF. The CDR3 DNA is TGTGCCAGCAAACTAGCGAGCACCGGGGAGCTGTTTTTT.

With respect to this clone: The identical CDR3 is also encoded by other nucleotide sequences in the sample. V and J are TRBV28 and TRBJ2-5; TRBD2 agrees at 12 bases. With V trimmed by 11 bases and J by 4 bases, 11 bases remained unmatched. The V gene's germline CDR1 is MDHEN and CDR2 SYDVKM. This CDR3 has 15 amino acids. The CDR3 loop is CAVRSSGRGRETQYF. CDR3 DNA: TGTGCCGTACGGTCTAGCGGGAGGGGACGAGAGACCCAGTACTTC.

The chain links TRBV7-2 to TRBJ2-3; D is tentatively TRBD1 or TRBD2 (6 bases each). This CDR3 has 16 residues. V gave up 6 bases and J gave up 3 bases, with 19 bases separating them. Germline V lookup: CDR1 SGHTA, CDR2 FQGNSA. CDR3 bases: TGTGCCAGCAGACCGAAGGGGGGAAGTGGGACAGATACGCAGTATTTT. This gives the protein CASRPKGGSGTDTQYF.

In DNA form, the CDR3 reads TGTGCCAGCAGTGAAGCGCTTCTGGGGGACTATGGCTACACCTTC. Amino acids: CASSEALLGDYGYTF. The chain couples TRBV2 to TRBJ1-2, with D possibly being TRBD1 (5 bases). Trimming stripped 0 bases from V and 3 bases from J, with 11 bases between. This CDR3 spans 15 amino acids. Germline CDR1 SNHLY, CDR2 FYNNEI.

The chain couples TRBV2 to TRBJ2-4, with D uncertain. Trimming removed 6 bases at V and 3 bases at J, with 12 bases between. In germline, CDR1 is SNHLY, CDR2 FYNNEI. The CDR3 runs 14 residues. The CDR3 nucleotides read TGTGCCAGCAGCAATGGGTTAGTCAAAAACATTCAGTACTTC. Its protein is CASSNGLVKNIQYF. The full variable domain, in which reference TRBV2 and TRBJ2-4 provide the parts outside the CDR3, is EPEVTQTPSHQVTQMGQEVILRCVPISNHLYFYWYRQILGQKVEFLVSFYNNEISEKSEIFDDQFSVERPDGSNFTLKIRSTKLEDSAMYFCASSNGLVKNIQYFGAGTRLSVL.

This chain uses TRBV18 with TRBJ1-5; the match to TRBD1 covers 7 bases. This CDR3 comprises 13 residues. The V segment lost 6 bases and the J segment 5 bases; nucleotides outside the gene matches: 4. From germline, CDR1 is KGHSH and CDR2 LQKENI. CDR3 DNA: TGTGCCAGCTCCCGGGACAGTGATCAGCCCCAGCATTTT. Amino acid sequence: CASSRDSDQPQHF.

The J gene is TRBJ2-7, the V gene TRBV7-9; TRBD2 matches 9 bases. Germline V gene sequence: CDR1 SEHNR, CDR2 FQNEAQ (reference sequence). V shed 1 base, J shed 6 bases, and the junction held 10 bases outside the gene matches. The CDR3 covers 16 residues. The CDR3 coding sequence is TGTGCCAGCAGCTTAGGGGCCGGCGGGAGGGCCGTCGAGCAGTACTTC. This encodes CASSLGAGGRAVEQYF.

The chain uses TRBV28 and TRBJ1-1; D call uncertain. This CDR3 comprises 15 residues. Germline CDR1 and CDR2: MDHEN and SYDVKM. V lost 5 bases and J 0 bases, leaving 13 bases between the germline ends. The CDR3 DNA reads as TGTGCCAGCAGTCCCCCGTCAGGCATGAACACTGAAGCTTTCTTT. Translated: CASSPPSGMNTEAFF.

This clone has a handful of counts. The V call is TRBV29-1, the J call TRBJ2-3, with D uncertain. The CDR3 contains 14 residues. Per the germline V gene, CDR1 is SQVTM and CDR2 is ANQGSEA. The germline V and J ends were trimmed by 3 bases and 0 bases, with 10 bases remaining between them. CDR3: CSVDELRSTDTQYF. In DNA, the CDR3 is TGCAGCGTTGATGAGTTGCGAAGCACAGATACGCAGTATTTT.

The gene calls are TRBV7-2 and TRBJ1-3, with D unclear. Germline V lookup: CDR1 SGHTA, CDR2 FQGNSA. This CDR3 contains 12 residues. Between the trimmed V and J ends, which lost 8 bases and 0 bases, there was a span of 5 bases. CDR3 bases: TGTGCCAGCGCTAGCTCTGGAAACACCATATATTTT. Translating it yields CASASSGNTIYF.

The chain has TRBV10-3 and TRBJ2-5; TRBD1 is a possible D gene (6 bases). The DNA end lines up better with TRBJ2-7; the J call may be wrong. Germline V gene sequence: CDR1 ENHRY, CDR2 SYGVKD. The CDR3 runs 12 residues. The CDR3 loop is CAISTEGDEQYF. The DNA for the CDR3 is TGTGCCATCAGTACCGAGGGGGACGAGCAGTACTTC.

This clone has only one observation. The chain carries TRBV5-4 and TRBJ2-1; a weak D match, TRBD2 (6 bases). The CDR3 sequence is 17 residues long. Germline V gene sequence: CDR1 SGHNT, CDR2 YYREEE (reference sequence). Trimming stripped 4 bases from V and 7 bases from J, with 24 bases between. The DNA for the CDR3 is TGTGCCAGCAGCGCCCAAGGGGCTACGCTAGGGAGGAATGAGCAGTTCTTC. This gives the protein CASSAQGATLGRNEQFF.